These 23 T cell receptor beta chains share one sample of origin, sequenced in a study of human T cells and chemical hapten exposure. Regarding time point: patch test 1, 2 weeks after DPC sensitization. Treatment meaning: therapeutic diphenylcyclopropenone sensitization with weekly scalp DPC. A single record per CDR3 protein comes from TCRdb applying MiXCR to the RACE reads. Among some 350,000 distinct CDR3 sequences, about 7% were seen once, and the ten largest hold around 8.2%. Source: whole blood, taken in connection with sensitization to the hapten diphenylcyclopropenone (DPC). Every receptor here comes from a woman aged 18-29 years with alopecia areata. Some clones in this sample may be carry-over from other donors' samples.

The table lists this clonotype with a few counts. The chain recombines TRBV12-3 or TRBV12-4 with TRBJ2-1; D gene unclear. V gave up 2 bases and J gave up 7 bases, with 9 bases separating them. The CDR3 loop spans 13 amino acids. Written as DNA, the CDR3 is TGTGCCAGCAGTTTACCCGCGGAAAATGAGCAGTTCTTC. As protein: CASSLPAENEQFF.

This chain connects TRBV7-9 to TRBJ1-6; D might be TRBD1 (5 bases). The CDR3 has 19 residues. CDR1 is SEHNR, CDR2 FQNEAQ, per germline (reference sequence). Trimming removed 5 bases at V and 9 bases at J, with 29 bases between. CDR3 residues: CASSPISLFQGWGGSPLHF. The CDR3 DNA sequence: TGTGCCAGCAGCCCCATTAGTCTTTTTCAAGGGTGGGGGGGTTCACCCCTCCACTTT. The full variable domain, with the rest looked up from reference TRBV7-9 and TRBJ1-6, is DTGVSQNPRHKITKRGQNVTFRCDPISEHNRLYWYRQTLGQGPEFLTYFQNEAQLEKSRLLSDRFSAERPKGSFSTLEIQRTEQGDSAMYLCASSPISLFQGWGGSPLHFGNGTRLTVT.

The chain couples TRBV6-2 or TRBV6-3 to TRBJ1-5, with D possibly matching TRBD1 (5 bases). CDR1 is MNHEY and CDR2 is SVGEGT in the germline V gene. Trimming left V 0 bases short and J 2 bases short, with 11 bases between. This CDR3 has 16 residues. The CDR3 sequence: CASSYSGRVGNQPQHF. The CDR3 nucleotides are TGTGCCAGCAGTTACTCCGGCAGGGTGGGCAATCAGCCCCAGCATTTT.

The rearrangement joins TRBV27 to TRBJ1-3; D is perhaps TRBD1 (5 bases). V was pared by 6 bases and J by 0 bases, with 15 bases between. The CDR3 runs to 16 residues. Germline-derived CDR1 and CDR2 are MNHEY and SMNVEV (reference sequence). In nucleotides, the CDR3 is TGTGCCAGCAGGGGATCGGGACGGAACTCTGGAAACACCATATATTTT. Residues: CASRGSGRNSGNTIYF.

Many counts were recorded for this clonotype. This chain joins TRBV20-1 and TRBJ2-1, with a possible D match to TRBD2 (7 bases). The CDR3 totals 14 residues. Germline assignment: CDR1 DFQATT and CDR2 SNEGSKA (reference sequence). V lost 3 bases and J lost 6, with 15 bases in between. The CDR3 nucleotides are TGCAGTGCTAGCTCGTGGGGGGGCCTCAATGAGCAGTTCTTC. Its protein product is CSASSWGGLNEQFF.

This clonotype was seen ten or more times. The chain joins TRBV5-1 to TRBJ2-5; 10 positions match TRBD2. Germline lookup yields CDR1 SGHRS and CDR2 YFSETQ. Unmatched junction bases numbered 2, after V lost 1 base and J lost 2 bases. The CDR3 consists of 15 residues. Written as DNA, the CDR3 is TGCGCCAGCAGCTTGACGACTAGCGGGCAAGAGACCCAGTACTTC. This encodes CASSLTTSGQETQYF.

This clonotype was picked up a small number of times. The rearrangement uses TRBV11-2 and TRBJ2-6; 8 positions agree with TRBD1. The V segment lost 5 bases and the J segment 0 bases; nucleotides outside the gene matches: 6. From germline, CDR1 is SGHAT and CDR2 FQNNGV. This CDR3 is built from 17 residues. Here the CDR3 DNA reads TGTGCCAGCAGCCGGACAGGGACTTTCTCTGGGGCCAACGTCCTGACTTTC. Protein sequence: CASSRTGTFSGANVLTF.

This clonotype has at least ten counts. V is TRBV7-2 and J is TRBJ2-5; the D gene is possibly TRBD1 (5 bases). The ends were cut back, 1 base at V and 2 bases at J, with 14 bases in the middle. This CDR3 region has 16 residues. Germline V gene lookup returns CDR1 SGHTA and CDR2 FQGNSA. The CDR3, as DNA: TGTGCCAGCAGCTTAGTTTACTTTCGACAGCAAGAGACCCAGTACTTC. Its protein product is CASSLVYFRQQETQYF.

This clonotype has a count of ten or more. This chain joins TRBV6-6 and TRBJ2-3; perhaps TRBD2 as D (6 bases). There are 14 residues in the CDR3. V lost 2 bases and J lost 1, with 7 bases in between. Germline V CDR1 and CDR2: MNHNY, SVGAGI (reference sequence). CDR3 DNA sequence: TGTGCCAGCAGTTACGGCGGGGGCACAGATACGCAGTATTTT. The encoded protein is CASSYGGGTDTQYF.

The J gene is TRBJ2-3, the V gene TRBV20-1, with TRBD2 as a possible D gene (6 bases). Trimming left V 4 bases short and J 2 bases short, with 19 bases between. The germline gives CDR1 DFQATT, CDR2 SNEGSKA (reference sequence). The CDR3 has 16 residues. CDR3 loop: CSATRGGGAITDTQYF. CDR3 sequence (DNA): TGCAGTGCTACCCGAGGAGGCGGGGCTATCACAGATACGCAGTATTTT.

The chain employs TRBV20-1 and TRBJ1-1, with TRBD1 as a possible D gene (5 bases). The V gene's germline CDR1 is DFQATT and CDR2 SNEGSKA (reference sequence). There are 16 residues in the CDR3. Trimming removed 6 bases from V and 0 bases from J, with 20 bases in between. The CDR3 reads CSAAWGSSRMNTEAFF. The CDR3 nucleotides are TGCAGTGCCGCCTGGGGGTCGAGCCGAATGAACACTGAAGCTTTCTTT.

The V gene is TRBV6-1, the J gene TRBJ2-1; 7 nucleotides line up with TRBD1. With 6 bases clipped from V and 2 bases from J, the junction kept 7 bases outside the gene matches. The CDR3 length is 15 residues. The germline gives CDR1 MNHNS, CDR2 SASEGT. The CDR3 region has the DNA TGTGCCAGCAGAACAAGGGGGCGAACCTACAATGAGCAGTTCTTC. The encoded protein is CASRTRGRTYNEQFF.

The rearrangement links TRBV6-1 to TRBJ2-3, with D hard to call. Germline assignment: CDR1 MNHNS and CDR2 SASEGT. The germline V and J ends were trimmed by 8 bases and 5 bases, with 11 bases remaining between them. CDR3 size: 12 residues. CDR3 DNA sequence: TGTGCCAGCCGAAGGACCGGAGATACGCAGTATTTT. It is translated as CASRRTGDTQYF.

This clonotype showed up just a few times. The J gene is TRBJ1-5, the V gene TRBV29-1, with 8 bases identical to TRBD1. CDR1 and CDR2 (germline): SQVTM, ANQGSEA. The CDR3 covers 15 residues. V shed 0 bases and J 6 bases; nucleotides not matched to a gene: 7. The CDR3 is CSVEDQDREGQPQHF. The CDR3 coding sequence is TGCAGCGTTGAAGATCAGGACAGGGAGGGTCAGCCCCAGCATTTT.

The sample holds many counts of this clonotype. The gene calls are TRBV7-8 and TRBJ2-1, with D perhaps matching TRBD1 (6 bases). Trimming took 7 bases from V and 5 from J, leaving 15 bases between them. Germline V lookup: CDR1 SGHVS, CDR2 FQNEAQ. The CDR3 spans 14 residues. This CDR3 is CASTPQGQNNEQFF. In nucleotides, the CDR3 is TGTGCCAGCACCCCACAGGGTCAGAACAATGAGCAGTTCTTC.

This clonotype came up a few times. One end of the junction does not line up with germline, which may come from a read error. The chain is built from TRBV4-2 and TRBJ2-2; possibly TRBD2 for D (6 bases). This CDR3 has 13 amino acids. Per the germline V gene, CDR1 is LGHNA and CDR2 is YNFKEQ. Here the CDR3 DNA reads TGTGCCAGCAGCCAAGGGGAGGACGGGGGGCTGTTTTTT. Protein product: CASSQGEDGGLFF.

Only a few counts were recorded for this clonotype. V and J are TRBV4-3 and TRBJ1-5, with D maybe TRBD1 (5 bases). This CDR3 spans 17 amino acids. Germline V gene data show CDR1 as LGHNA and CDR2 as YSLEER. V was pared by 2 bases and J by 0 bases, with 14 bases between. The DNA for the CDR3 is TGCGCCAGCAGCCAAACCCGACAGTGGCGTAGCAATCAGCCCCAGCATTTT. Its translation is CASSQTRQWRSNQPQHF.

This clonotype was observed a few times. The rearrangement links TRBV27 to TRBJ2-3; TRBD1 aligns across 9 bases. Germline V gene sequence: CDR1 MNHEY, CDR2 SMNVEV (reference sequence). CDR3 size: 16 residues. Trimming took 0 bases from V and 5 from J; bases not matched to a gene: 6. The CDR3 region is CASSLSPGTGRDTQYF. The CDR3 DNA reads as TGTGCCAGCAGTTTATCCCCCGGGACAGGGAGAGATACGCAGTATTTT.

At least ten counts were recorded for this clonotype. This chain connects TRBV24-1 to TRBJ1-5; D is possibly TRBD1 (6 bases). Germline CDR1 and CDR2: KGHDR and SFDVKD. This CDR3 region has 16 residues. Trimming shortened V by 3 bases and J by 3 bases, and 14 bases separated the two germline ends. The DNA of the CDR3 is TGTGCCACCAGTGATCCCCGTAGGGGGGACAATCAGCCCCAGCATTTT. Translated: CATSDPRRGDNQPQHF.

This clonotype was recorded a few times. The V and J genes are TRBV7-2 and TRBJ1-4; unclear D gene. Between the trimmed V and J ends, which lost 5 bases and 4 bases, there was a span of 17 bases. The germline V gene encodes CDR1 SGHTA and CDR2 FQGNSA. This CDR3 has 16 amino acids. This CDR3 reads CASSPARGNGNEKLFF. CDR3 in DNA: TGTGCCAGCAGCCCCGCCCGGGGTAACGGTAATGAAAAACTGTTTTTT.

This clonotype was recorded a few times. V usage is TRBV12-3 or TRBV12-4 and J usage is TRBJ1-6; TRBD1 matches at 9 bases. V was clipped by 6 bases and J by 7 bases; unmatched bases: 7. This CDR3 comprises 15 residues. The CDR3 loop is CASRNDRGGNSPLHF. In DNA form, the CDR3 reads TGTGCCAGCAGAAATGACAGGGGGGGAAATTCACCCCTCCACTTT.

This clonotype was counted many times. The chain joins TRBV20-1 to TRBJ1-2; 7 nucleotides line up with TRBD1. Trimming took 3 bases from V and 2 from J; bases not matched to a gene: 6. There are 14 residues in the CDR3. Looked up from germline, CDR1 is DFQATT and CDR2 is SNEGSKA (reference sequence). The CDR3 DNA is TGCAGTGCTAGCGAGGGGGCGCGAAACTATGGCTACACCTTC. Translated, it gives CSASEGARNYGYTF.

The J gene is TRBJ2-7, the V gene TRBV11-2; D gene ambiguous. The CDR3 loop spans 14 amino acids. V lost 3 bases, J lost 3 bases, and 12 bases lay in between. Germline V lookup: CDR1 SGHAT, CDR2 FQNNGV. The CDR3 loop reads CASSFAVDVYEQYF. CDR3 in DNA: TGTGCCAGCAGCTTCGCGGTAGACGTCTACGAGCAGTACTTC.